The 4 T cell receptor beta chains reported below all come from one sample, sequenced in a study of a mutant IDH1 vaccine in newly diagnosed glioma. Time point indicated: baseline, week 1 (first vaccination visit). Regarding treatment: pre-vaccination baseline after standard-of-care therapy. TCRdb's copy holds only in-frame clones and misses some; the assay was immunoSEQ multiplex PCR. The table lists some 51,000 clones, about 83% of them singletons, with over 1.5% in the top ten. The specimen was PBMCs, collected from a glioma patient treated with radiotherapy, temozolomide or both. All receptors derive from a woman between 40 and 50 years old with glioma.

The chain carries TRBV5-6 and TRBJ1-2, with D maybe TRBD1 (5 bases). V lost 0 bases, J lost 6 bases, and 15 bases lay in between. Germline-derived CDR1 and CDR2 are SGHDT and YYEEEE. The length of the CDR3 is 15 residues. The CDR3 is CASSLVGRAMDGYTF. The CDR3 coding sequence is TGTGCCAGCAGCTTGGTCGGCAGGGCAATGGATGGCTACACCTTC.

The V call is TRBV6-1, the J call TRBJ1-5; D is unclear. CDR1 is MNHNS, CDR2 SASEGT, per germline. Trimming stripped 6 bases from V and 6 bases from J, with 15 bases between. The CDR3 consists of 14 residues. CDR3 loop: CASRRNSASQPQHF. The CDR3 coding sequence is TGTGCCAGCAGACGGAACAGTGCTAGTCAGCCCCAGCATTTT.

This clone was observed a single time. Written as DNA, the CDR3 is TGTGCCAGTAGATCCCGGGCCCTGGGAGATACGCAGTATTTT. It translates to CASRSRALGDTQYF. The chain has TRBV19 and TRBJ2-3; unclear D gene. Looked up from germline, CDR1 is LNHDA and CDR2 is SQIVND (reference sequence). There are 14 residues in the CDR3. V lost 6 bases and J 5 bases, leaving 15 bases between the germline ends. The full variable domain, in which reference TRBV19 and TRBJ2-3 provide the parts outside the CDR3, is DGGITQSPKYLFRKEGQNVTLSCEQNLNHDAMYWYRQDPGQGLRLIYYSQIVNDFQKGDIAEGYSVSREKKESFPLTVTSAQKNPTAFYLCASRSRALGDTQYFGPGTRLTVL.

This sequence joins TRBV7-2 and TRBJ1-1, with D uncertain. Germline CDR1 SGHTA, CDR2 FQGNSA. Trimming removed 5 bases at V and 5 bases at J, with 15 bases between. The CDR3 spans 14 residues. The CDR3 loop reads CASSGDGGSTEAFF. The CDR3, as DNA: TGTGCCAGCAGCGGTGATGGCGGGAGTACTGAAGCTTTCTTT. The whole variable domain, filled in from reference TRBV7-2 and TRBJ1-1, reads GAGVSQSPSNKVTEKGKDVELRCDPISGHTALYWYRQSLGQGLEFLIYFQGNSAPDKSGLPSDRFSAERTGGSVSTLTIQRTQQEDSAVYLCASSGDGGSTEAFFGQGTRLTVV.